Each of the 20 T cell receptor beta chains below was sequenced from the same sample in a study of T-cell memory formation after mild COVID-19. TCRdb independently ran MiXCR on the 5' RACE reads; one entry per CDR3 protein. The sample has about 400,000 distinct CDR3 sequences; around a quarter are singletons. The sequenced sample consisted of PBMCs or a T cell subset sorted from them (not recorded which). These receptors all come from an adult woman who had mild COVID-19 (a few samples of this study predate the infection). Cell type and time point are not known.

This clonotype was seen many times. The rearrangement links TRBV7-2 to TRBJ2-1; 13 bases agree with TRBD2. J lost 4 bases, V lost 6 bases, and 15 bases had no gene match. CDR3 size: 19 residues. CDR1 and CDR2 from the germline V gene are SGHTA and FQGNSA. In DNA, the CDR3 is TGTGCCAGCAGTCAGTTCTCCGGGACTAGCGGGACTAGATACAATGAGCAGTTCTTC. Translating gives CASSQFSGTSGTRYNEQFF.

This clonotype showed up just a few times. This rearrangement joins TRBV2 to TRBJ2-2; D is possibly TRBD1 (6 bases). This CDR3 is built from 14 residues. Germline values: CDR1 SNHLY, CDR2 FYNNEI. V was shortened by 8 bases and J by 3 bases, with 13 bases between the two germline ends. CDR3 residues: CASLRDIYTGELFF. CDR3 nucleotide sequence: TGTGCCAGCCTCCGGGACATTTACACCGGGGAGCTGTTTTTT.

CDR3 nucleotides: TGCGCCAGCAGCCCCGACAGGGTCGGGAGACGTACTCTCTCTCCCTACGAGCAGTACTTC. Translating it yields CASSPDRVGRRTLSPYEQYF. V is TRBV23-1 and J is TRBJ2-7; weak D call: TRBD1 (7 bases). TRBV23-1 is known as an ORF, though its function is uncertain. The CDR3 is made up of 20 amino acids. V gave up 6 bases and J gave up 2 bases, with 32 bases separating them.

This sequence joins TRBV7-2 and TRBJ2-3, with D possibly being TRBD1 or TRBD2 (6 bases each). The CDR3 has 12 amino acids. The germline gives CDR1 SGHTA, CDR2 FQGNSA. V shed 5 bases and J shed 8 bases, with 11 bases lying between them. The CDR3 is CASSNPGATQYF. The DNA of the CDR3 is TGTGCCAGCAGCAATCCGGGGGCTACGCAGTATTTT. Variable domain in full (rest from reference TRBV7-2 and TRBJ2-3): GAGVSQSPSNKVTEKGKDVELRCDPISGHTALYWYRQSLGQGLEFLIYFQGNSAPDKSGLPSDRFSAERTGGSVSTLTIQRTQQEDSAVYLCASSNPGATQYFGPGTRLTVL.

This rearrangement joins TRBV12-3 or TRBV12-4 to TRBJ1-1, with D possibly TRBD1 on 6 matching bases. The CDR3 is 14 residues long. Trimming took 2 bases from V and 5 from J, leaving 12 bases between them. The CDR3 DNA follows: TGTGCCAGCAGTTTATTGGAGGGGGGTACTGAAGCTTTCTTT. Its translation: CASSLLEGGTEAFF.

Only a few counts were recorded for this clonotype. The CDR3 protein is CASSLKTGKGANVLTF. The CDR3, as DNA: TGTGCCAGCAGCTTAAAGACAGGGAAAGGGGCCAACGTCCTGACTTTC. This chain uses TRBV7-3 with TRBJ2-6, with 7 bases that match TRBD1. Germline CDR1 reads SGHTA; CDR2 reads FQGTGA. CDR3 length: 16 amino acids. Unmatched junction bases numbered 4, after V lost 1 base and J lost 4 bases.

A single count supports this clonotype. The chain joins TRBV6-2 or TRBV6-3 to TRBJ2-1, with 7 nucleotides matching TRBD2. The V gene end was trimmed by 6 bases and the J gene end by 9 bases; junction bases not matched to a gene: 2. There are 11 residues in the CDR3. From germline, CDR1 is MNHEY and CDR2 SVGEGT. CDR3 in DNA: TGTGCCAGCAGAGAGCGGGGTGAGCAGTTCTTC. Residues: CASRERGEQFF.

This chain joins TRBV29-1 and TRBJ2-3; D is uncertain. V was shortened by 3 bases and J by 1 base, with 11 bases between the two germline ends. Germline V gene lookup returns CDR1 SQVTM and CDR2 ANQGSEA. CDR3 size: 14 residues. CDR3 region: CSVELGRGTDTQYF. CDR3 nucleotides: TGCAGCGTTGAGCTGGGTCGGGGCACAGATACGCAGTATTTT.

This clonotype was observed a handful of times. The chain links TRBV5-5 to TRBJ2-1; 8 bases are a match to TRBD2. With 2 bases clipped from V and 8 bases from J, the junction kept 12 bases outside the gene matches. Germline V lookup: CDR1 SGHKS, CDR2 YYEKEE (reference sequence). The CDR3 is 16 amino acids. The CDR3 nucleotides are TGTGCCAGCAGCTTTCCGATAGCGGGACGGCCATATGAGCAGTTCTTC. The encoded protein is CASSFPIAGRPYEQFF.

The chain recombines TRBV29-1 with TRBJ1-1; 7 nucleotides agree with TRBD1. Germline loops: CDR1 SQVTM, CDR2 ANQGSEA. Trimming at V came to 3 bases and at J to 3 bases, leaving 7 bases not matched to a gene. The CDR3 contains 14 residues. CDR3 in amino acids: CSVEKGAKDTEAFF. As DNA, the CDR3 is TGCAGCGTTGAGAAGGGGGCAAAGGACACTGAAGCTTTCTTT.

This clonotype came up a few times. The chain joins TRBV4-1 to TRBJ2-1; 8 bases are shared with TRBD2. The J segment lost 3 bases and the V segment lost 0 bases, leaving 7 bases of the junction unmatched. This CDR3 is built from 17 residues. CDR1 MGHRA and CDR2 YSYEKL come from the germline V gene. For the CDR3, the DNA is TGCGCCAGCAGCCAAGATAGTGGCGGGGGGCTCTACAATGAGCAGTTCTTC. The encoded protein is CASSQDSGGGLYNEQFF.

The CDR3 sequence is CASSLDGYTQYF. CDR3 sequence (DNA): TGTGCCAGCAGCTTAGACGGTTATACGCAGTATTTT. V gene TRBV7-2 combines with J gene TRBJ2-3; D is undetermined. The V end was cut by 1 base, the J end by 7 bases, with 6 bases between. This CDR3 spans 12 amino acids. The germline gives CDR1 SGHTA, CDR2 FQGNSA. The whole variable domain, remainder taken from reference TRBV7-2 and TRBJ2-3, is GAGVSQSPSNKVTEKGKDVELRCDPISGHTALYWYRQSLGQGLEFLIYFQGNSAPDKSGLPSDRFSAERTGGSVSTLTIQRTQQEDSAVYLCASSLDGYTQYFGPGTRLTVL.

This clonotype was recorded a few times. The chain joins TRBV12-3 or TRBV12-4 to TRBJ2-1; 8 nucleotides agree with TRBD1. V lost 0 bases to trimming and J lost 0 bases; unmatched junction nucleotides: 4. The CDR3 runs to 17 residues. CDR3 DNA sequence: TGTGCCAGCAGTTTAGCGGTTACAGGGGGCTCCTACAATGAGCAGTTCTTC. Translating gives CASSLAVTGGSYNEQFF.

In DNA form, the CDR3 reads TGTGCCAGCAGCCCCGGGACCTGGGGACAGAGCACAGATACGCAGTATTTT. Amino acids: CASSPGTWGQSTDTQYF. This chain connects TRBV5-6 to TRBJ2-3; 7 nucleotides agree with TRBD1. Losses at the gene ends were 4 bases for V and 0 bases for J; bases not matched to a gene: 11. Germline V gene lookup returns CDR1 SGHDT and CDR2 YYEEEE. CDR3 length: 17 residues.

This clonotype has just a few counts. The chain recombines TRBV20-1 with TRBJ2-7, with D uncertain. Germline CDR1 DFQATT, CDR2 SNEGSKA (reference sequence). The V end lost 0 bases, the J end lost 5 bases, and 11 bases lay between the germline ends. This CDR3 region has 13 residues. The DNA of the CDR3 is TGCAGTGCTAGAGATGGGGTTAGCCACGAGCAGTACTTC. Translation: CSARDGVSHEQYF.

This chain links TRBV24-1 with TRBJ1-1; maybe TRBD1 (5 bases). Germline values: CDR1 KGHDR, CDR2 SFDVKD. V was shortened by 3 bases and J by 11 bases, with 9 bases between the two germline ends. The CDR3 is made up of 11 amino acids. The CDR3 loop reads CATSDGHGAFF. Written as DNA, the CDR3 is TGTGCCACCAGTGATGGACACGGCGCTTTCTTT.

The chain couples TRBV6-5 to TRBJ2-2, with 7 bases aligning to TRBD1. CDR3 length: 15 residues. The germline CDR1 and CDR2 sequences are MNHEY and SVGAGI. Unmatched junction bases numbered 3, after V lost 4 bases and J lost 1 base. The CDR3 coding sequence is TGTGCCAGCAGTTCCGGGACAGAGAACACCGGGGAGCTGTTTTTT. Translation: CASSSGTENTGELFF.

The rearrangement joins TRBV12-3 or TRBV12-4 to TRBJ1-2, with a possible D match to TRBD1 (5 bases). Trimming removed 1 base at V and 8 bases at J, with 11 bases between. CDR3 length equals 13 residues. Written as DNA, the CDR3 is TGTGCCAGCAGTTTAGTCCAGGGTAAGGGCTACACCTTC. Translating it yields CASSLVQGKGYTF.

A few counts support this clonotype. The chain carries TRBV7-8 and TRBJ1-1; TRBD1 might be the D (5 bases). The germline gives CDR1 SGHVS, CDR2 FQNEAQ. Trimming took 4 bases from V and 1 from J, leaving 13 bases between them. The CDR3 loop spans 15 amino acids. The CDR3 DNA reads TGTGCCAGCAGCTCCGGCGGGGGTTCGAACACTGAAGCTTTCTTT. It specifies CASSSGGGSNTEAFF.

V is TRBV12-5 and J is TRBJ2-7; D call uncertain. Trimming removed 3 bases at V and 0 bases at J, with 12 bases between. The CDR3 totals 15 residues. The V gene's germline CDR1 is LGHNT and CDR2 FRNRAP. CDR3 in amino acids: CASGLAPRRSYEQYF. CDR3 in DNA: TGTGCTAGTGGTTTAGCGCCGCGCCGCTCCTACGAGCAGTACTTC.